This T cell receptor beta chain was recorded in a study of glioma-infiltrating T cells. This clonotype was detected ten times or more. Using RNA template, CDR3s of TCR alpha and beta were amplified with iRepertoire arm-PCR. TCRdb reprocessed the multiplex PCR reads with MiXCR, giving one entry per CDR3 protein. The repertoire holds roughly 100,000 distinct CDR3 sequences, with approximately 28% as singletons. The CDR3 length is 14 residues. V lost 8 bases and J lost 9; bases outside the gene matches: 11. Sequenced: glioma tissue, nonneoplastic brain tissue, or PBMCs (not recorded which). The TCR comes from a human donor with low-grade glioma or glioblastoma, undergoing nonglioma brain surgery, or in good health (not recorded which). The chain uses TRBV12-3 or TRBV12-4 and TRBJ2-1; TRBD1 matches at 9 bases. CDR3 loop: CASHPGQGWGEQFF. Written as DNA, the CDR3 is TGTGCCAGCCATCCGGGACAGGGTTGGGGTGAGCAGTTCTTC.